The 28 T cell receptor beta chains listed next were all sequenced from one sample in a study of blood T cell repertoires in COVID-19. Clones were read by immunoSEQ multiplex PCR, and TCRdb kept only the in-frame ones, dropping some. The repertoire has 200,000 to 250,000 clones, about 83% of them found once; the top ten carry roughly 5.5%. The specimen was peripheral blood. All receptors derive from a human donor in a cohort sampled during active COVID-19.

The chain combines TRBV3-1 (or the pseudogene TRBV3-2) with TRBJ2-2; D is unresolved. Germline assignment: CDR1 LGHDT and CDR2 YNNKEL (reference sequence). V was trimmed by 4 bases and J by 5 bases, leaving 8 bases between them. This CDR3 region has 13 residues. DNA of the CDR3: TGTGCCAGCAGCCTACTAACGACCGGGGAGCTGTTTTTT. This gives the protein CASSLLTTGELFF.

The chain couples TRBV5-1 to TRBJ2-5; the match to TRBD1 covers 10 bases. V trimming: 0 bases; J trimming: 3 bases; junction bases outside the gene matches: 11. This CDR3 has 18 amino acids. Germline-derived CDR1 and CDR2 are SGHRS and YFSETQ. The chain's CDR3 is CASSLGTLRDRGEETQYF. Written as DNA, the CDR3 is TGCGCCAGCAGCTTGGGAACGCTCCGGGACAGGGGCGAAGAGACCCAGTACTTC.

The gene calls are TRBV5-4 and TRBJ2-5; D not certain. The CDR3 has 12 residues. V lost 0 bases, J lost 4 bases, and 4 bases lay in between. Germline loops: CDR1 SGHNT, CDR2 YYREEE (reference sequence). The CDR3 sequence: CASSLGLETQYF. The CDR3 DNA sequence: TGTGCCAGCAGCTTGGGACTAGAGACCCAGTACTTC.

The chain links TRBV10-3 to TRBJ2-1, with a tentative D call TRBD1 (5 bases). This CDR3 has 15 amino acids. V lost 0 bases and J lost 9, with 15 bases in between. Germline CDR1 is ENHRY and CDR2 is SYGVKD. The CDR3 sequence: CAISESAGPGSEQFF. CDR3 coding DNA: TGTGCCATCAGTGAGTCGGCAGGGCCGGGCAGTGAGCAGTTCTTC.

This chain joins TRBV14 and TRBJ2-7, with TRBD1 identical over 9 bases. The CDR3 sequence is 14 residues long. V dropped 2 bases and J dropped 6; count of bases not matched to a gene: 5. Per germline, CDR1 SGHDN and CDR2 FVKESK. CDR3 in DNA: TGTGCCAGCAGCCAAAGCACAGGGGGCGGCGAGCAGTACTTC. As protein: CASSQSTGGGEQYF.

This clone turned up a few times. V is TRBV7-9 and J is TRBJ1-2; D is perhaps TRBD1 (5 bases). Trimming removed 6 bases at V and 0 bases at J, with 20 bases between. The CDR3 is 17 amino acids. The germline V gene encodes CDR1 SEHNR and CDR2 FQNEAQ (reference sequence). The CDR3 DNA reads as TGTGCCAGCAGTTATTATCCGACAGCCTATGCTAACTATGGCTACACCTTC. Its protein is CASSYYPTAYANYGYTF.

The rearrangement links TRBV3-1 (or the pseudogene TRBV3-2) to TRBJ2-5; 10 bases are shared with TRBD2. V lost 4 bases, J lost 4 bases, and 6 bases stayed unmatched. The germline gives CDR1 LGHDT, CDR2 YNNKEL (reference sequence). This CDR3 is built from 15 residues. Here the CDR3 reads CASSPLAGGLETQYF. CDR3 nucleotide sequence: TGTGCCAGCAGCCCCTTAGCGGGGGGCCTAGAGACCCAGTACTTC.

The J gene is TRBJ2-4, the V gene TRBV20-1, with D maybe TRBD1 (6 bases). Trimming stripped 3 bases from V and 0 bases from J, with 12 bases between. The germline CDR1 and CDR2 sequences are DFQATT and SNEGSKA (reference sequence). The CDR3 is 15 residues long. The CDR3 DNA reads TGCAGTGCTAGTCCCGGGACAAAAGCCAAAAACATTCAGTACTTC. It yields the protein CSASPGTKAKNIQYF.

This sequence joins TRBV18 and TRBJ2-5, with D tentatively TRBD2 (6 bases). With 3 bases removed from V and 2 bases from J, the gap between germline ends came to 10 bases. Germline values: CDR1 KGHSH, CDR2 LQKENI. This CDR3 spans 14 amino acids. The CDR3: CASSPPEGQETQYF. The CDR3 coding sequence is TGTGCCAGCTCACCCCCGGAGGGTCAAGAGACCCAGTACTTC.

The rearrangement links TRBV18 to TRBJ1-6, with TRBD1 matching over 8 bases. This CDR3 has 15 amino acids. Germline-derived CDR1 and CDR2 are KGHSH and LQKENI. Unmatched junction bases numbered 8, after V lost 3 bases and J lost 10 bases. This chain's CDR3 is CASSPTGALTSPLHF. The CDR3 nucleotides are TGTGCCAGCTCACCGACAGGGGCATTGACCTCACCCCTCCACTTT.

The chain is built from TRBV10-2 and TRBJ2-2, with 9 bases fitting TRBD2. Trimming took 8 bases from V and 5 from J; bases not matched to a gene: 9. This CDR3 contains 15 residues. CDR1 is WSHSY, CDR2 SAAADI, per germline. CDR3 sequence reads: CASYASGRSTGELFF. CDR3 in DNA: TGCGCCAGCTACGCGAGCGGGAGGTCAACCGGGGAGCTGTTTTTT.

V and J are TRBV5-1 and TRBJ2-1; 11 nucleotides agree with TRBD2. Germline V lookup: CDR1 SGHRS, CDR2 YFSETQ. This CDR3 region has 17 residues. The ends lost 3 bases at V and 5 bases at J; junction bases unmatched: 10. The DNA for the CDR3 is TGCGCCAGCAGCTGGGCCCCACTAGCGGGAGATAACAATGAGCAGTTCTTC. This gives the protein CASSWAPLAGDNNEQFF.

The V gene is TRBV10-3, the J gene TRBJ2-3; D is undetermined. V was pared by 4 bases and J by 1 base, with 15 bases between. The CDR3 is made up of 16 amino acids. Germline values: CDR1 ENHRY, CDR2 SYGVKD. CDR3 protein: CAISGGALMGTDTQYF. As DNA, the CDR3 is TGTGCCATCAGTGGAGGAGCGCTAATGGGCACAGATACGCAGTATTTT.

V gene TRBV19 combines with J gene TRBJ2-7, with 9 bases that match TRBD1. This CDR3 spans 14 amino acids. Germline V gene lookup returns CDR1 LNHDA and CDR2 SQIVND (reference sequence). With 6 bases clipped from V and 4 bases from J, the junction kept 7 bases outside the gene matches. This CDR3 reads CASSRTGELYEQYF. CDR3 nucleotides: TGTGCCAGTAGCCGGACAGGGGAATTGTACGAGCAGTACTTC.

V and J are TRBV10-3 and TRBJ1-1; no clear D. Germline CDR1 and CDR2: ENHRY and SYGVKD. Trimming left V 10 bases short and J 0 bases short, with 21 bases between. This CDR3 has 16 residues. The CDR3 spells CASQANKGGLNTEAFF. In DNA form, the CDR3 reads TGTGCCAGCCAGGCTAACAAGGGAGGATTGAACACTGAAGCTTTCTTT.

V is TRBV18 and J is TRBJ1-3, with 8 positions matching TRBD1. CDR1 KGHSH and CDR2 LQKENI come from the germline V gene. This CDR3 is 15 amino acids long. The trim removed 3 bases at V and 1 base at J, leaving 2 bases unmatched. DNA for the CDR3: TGTGCCAGCTCACCGGACAGGGCGTCTGGAAACACCATATATTTT. Encoded protein: CASSPDRASGNTIYF.

V usage is TRBV2 and J usage is TRBJ2-5, with 10 bases that match TRBD1. The CDR3 is 16 amino acids. The germline gives CDR1 SNHLY, CDR2 FYNNEI. The V segment lost 6 bases and the J segment 7 bases; nucleotides outside the gene matches: 14. Written as DNA, the CDR3 is TGTGCCAGCAGGGGGGTTCCGGGACAGGGGACCGTGACCCAGTACTTC. Encoded protein: CASRGVPGQGTVTQYF. Looking up the rest from reference TRBV2 and TRBJ2-5 gives the full variable domain: EPEVTQTPSHQVTQMGQEVILRCVPISNHLYFYWYRQILGQKVEFLVSFYNNEISEKSEIFDDQFSVERPDGSNFTLKIRSTKLEDSAMYFCASRGVPGQGTVTQYFGPGTRLLVL.

V and J are TRBV7-9 and TRBJ1-1; no clear D gene. There are 11 residues in the CDR3. V lost 5 bases, J lost 11 bases, and 12 bases lay in between. Germline loops: CDR1 SEHNR, CDR2 FQNEAQ (reference sequence). The CDR3 DNA reads TGTGCCAGCAGCCTGCAAGTAGTGGCTTTCTTT. Translation: CASSLQVVAFF.

The chain is built from TRBV11-2 and TRBJ1-2; D gene ambiguous. CDR3 length: 13 amino acids. Germline CDR1 and CDR2: SGHAT and FQNNGV. The V gene lost 1 base and the J gene lost 4 bases, with 7 bases spanning the gap. CDR3: CASSLVVLYGYTF. The CDR3 DNA sequence: TGTGCCAGCAGCTTAGTGGTACTCTATGGCTACACCTTC.

V is TRBV19 and J is TRBJ2-3; TRBD2 matches at 15 bases. The CDR3 totals 19 residues. Germline V lookup: CDR1 LNHDA, CDR2 SQIVND (reference sequence). Unmatched junction bases numbered 10, after V lost 4 bases and J lost 2 bases. The CDR3 loop reads CASSKNGLAGGGSTDTQYF. The CDR3 bases are TGTGCCAGTAGTAAAAACGGACTAGCGGGAGGGGGCTCCACAGATACGCAGTATTTT. Full variable domain (remainder filled in from reference TRBV19 and TRBJ2-3): DGGITQSPKYLFRKEGQNVTLSCEQNLNHDAMYWYRQDPGQGLRLIYYSQIVNDFQKGDIAEGYSVSREKKESFPLTVTSAQKNPTAFYLCASSKNGLAGGGSTDTQYFGPGTRLTVL.

The rearrangement links TRBV3-1 (or the pseudogene TRBV3-2) to TRBJ1-3, with 8 nucleotides matching TRBD1. The junction had 1 base not matched to a gene; V was cut back by 4 bases and J by 2 bases. The CDR3 runs to 14 residues. Per germline, CDR1 LGHDT and CDR2 YNNKEL (reference sequence). CDR3 sequence: CASSLQGAGNTIYF. The CDR3 coding sequence is TGTGCCAGCAGCCTACAGGGGGCTGGAAACACCATATATTTT.

This clone showed up just once. The V and J genes are TRBV29-1 and TRBJ2-3; 11 bases map to TRBD2. The CDR3 contains 15 residues. J gave up 1 base and V 6 bases, and 6 bases lay outside the gene matches. Looked up from germline, CDR1 is SQVTM and CDR2 is ANQGSEA. The CDR3 spells CSVNPGLAGTDTQYF. The CDR3 DNA sequence: TGCAGCGTGAACCCGGGACTAGCGGGCACAGATACGCAGTATTTT.

This clone was counted between two and nine times. At the DNA level, this CDR3 is encoded by other sequences in the same sample as well. This rearrangement joins TRBV7-9 to TRBJ1-1; D is unresolved. The V and J ends lost 1 base and 1 base respectively, with 4 bases between them. Per germline, CDR1 SEHNR and CDR2 FQNEAQ (reference sequence). The CDR3 has 13 residues. In DNA, the CDR3 is TGTGCCAGCAGCTTAGTCCAGAACACTGAAGCTTTCTTT. Protein: CASSLVQNTEAFF.

This sequence joins TRBV11-2 and TRBJ2-7; D is perhaps TRBD2 (5 bases). Germline V gene lookup returns CDR1 SGHAT and CDR2 FQNNGV. V was cut by 6 bases and J by 1 base, with 16 bases left in between. The CDR3 length is 15 residues. The CDR3 nucleotides are TGTGCCAGCAGGCGCCCGGGGATTAGGTCCTACGAGCAGTACTTC. It translates to CASRRPGIRSYEQYF.

V gene TRBV5-4 combines with J gene TRBJ1-1; D not resolved. This CDR3 spans 15 amino acids. Trimming left V 6 bases short and J 1 base short, with 16 bases between. Per the germline V gene, CDR1 is SGHNT and CDR2 is YYREEE (reference sequence). The CDR3 sequence is CASNPSGRGNTEAFF. In nucleotides, the CDR3 is TGTGCCAGCAACCCTTCAGGACGGGGGAACACTGAAGCTTTCTTT.

This clone appeared once. DNA of the CDR3: TGTGCCAGCAGTTCCGGGAGCTCCTACGAGCAGTACTTC. Protein product: CASSSGSSYEQYF. This chain joins TRBV27 and TRBJ2-7; a possible D gene is TRBD2 (6 bases). The CDR3 is 13 amino acids. The germline V and J ends were trimmed by 4 bases and 0 bases, with 7 bases remaining between them. CDR1 is MNHEY, CDR2 SMNVEV, per germline (reference sequence).

The rearrangement joins TRBV5-4 to TRBJ2-5; a weak D match, TRBD2 (5 bases). The V gene lost 3 bases and the J gene lost 3 bases, with 9 bases spanning the gap. Germline V gives CDR1 SGHNT, CDR2 YYREEE (reference sequence). The CDR3 extends over 13 amino acids. CDR3 loop: CASSWTGEETQYF. The DNA of the CDR3 is TGTGCCAGCAGCTGGACTGGCGAAGAGACCCAGTACTTC.

V is TRBV7-9 and J is TRBJ1-4; tentative D call: TRBD1 (6 bases). V shed 5 bases and J shed 10 bases, with 17 bases lying between them. The CDR3 covers 14 residues. Per the germline V gene, CDR1 is SEHNR and CDR2 is FQNEAQ (reference sequence). CDR3 sequence reads: CASSQGGERRKLFF. The CDR3 bases are TGTGCCAGCAGCCAAGGGGGGGAAAGGAGAAAACTGTTTTTT.